This TCR beta chain was documented in a study of blood T cell repertoires in COVID-19. How the authors handled the data: How many nucleated cells were present was estimated from reference gene primer amplification. The data were produced by immunoSEQ multiplex PCR, yet TCRdb's version contains in-frame clones alone and is incomplete. The DNA was the basis for D and trimming; V, J and clone size are from that table. The table lists around 350,000 clones, around nine tenths of them singletons. Germline assignment: CDR1 MNHEY and CDR2 SVGAGI. Trimming took off 2 bases at V and 1 base at J, with 6 bases between the two ends. CDR3 size: 14 residues. As to this clone: This sample also contains other DNA sequences that code for the same CDR3.

The rearrangement links TRBV6-5 to TRBJ1-3, with D possibly being TRBD1 (5 bases). The sequenced material came from peripheral blood. The source of this sequence is a human donor in a cohort sampled during active COVID-19. The CDR3 spells CASSYGGSGNTIYF. In DNA, the CDR3 is TGTGCCAGCAGTTACGGGGGGTCTGGAAACACCATATATTTT.